Shown below are 26 T cell receptor beta chains from a single sample sequenced in a study of blood T cell repertoires in COVID-19. Repertoires were generated with immunoSEQ multiplex PCR, while TCRdb's copy carries only in-frame clones and drops some. The table has 40,000 to 60,000 clones, approximately 93% seen once. Material: peripheral blood. The receptors originated from a man in his 60s with COVID-19, enrolled during active disease.

The gene calls are TRBV5-1 and TRBJ1-1; a weak D match, TRBD1 (5 bases). The CDR3 is made up of 14 amino acids. From germline, CDR1 is SGHRS and CDR2 YFSETQ. V dropped 0 bases and J dropped 4 bases, with 10 bases sitting between them. The CDR3 DNA is TGCGCCAGCAGCTTGGCTGCAGGGTCCACTGAAGCTTTCTTT. Amino acid sequence: CASSLAAGSTEAFF.

The chain recombines TRBV6-6 with TRBJ2-2; no clear D. The CDR3 loop spans 12 amino acids. Germline values: CDR1 MNHNY, CDR2 SVGAGI (reference sequence). The V end lost 8 bases, the J end lost 1 base, and 5 bases lay between the germline ends. CDR3 sequence (DNA): TGTGCCAGCTCGAGGAACACCGGGGAGCTGTTTTTT. Translation gives CASSRNTGELFF.

The chain carries TRBV3-1 (or the pseudogene TRBV3-2) and TRBJ1-5; TRBD1 is a possible D gene (6 bases). This CDR3 has 15 amino acids. Germline assignment: CDR1 LGHDT and CDR2 YNNKEL (reference sequence). Between the trimmed V and J ends, which lost 0 bases and 5 bases, there was a span of 11 bases. Written as DNA, the CDR3 is TGTGCCAGCAGCCAAGATCCAGGGGAGTATCAGCCCCAGCATTTT. This codes for CASSQDPGEYQPQHF.

In nucleotides, the CDR3 is TGTGCCAGTAGTATAGATTCCTGGACAGGGGAGAATCAGCCCCAGCATTTT. This encodes CASSIDSWTGENQPQHF. This chain connects TRBV19 to TRBJ1-5; 9 bases line up with TRBD1. V shed 0 bases and J 4 bases; nucleotides not matched to a gene: 7. Germline CDR1 reads LNHDA; CDR2 reads SQIVND (reference sequence). The CDR3 runs 17 residues.

The chain couples TRBV2 to TRBJ1-6, with 9 bases aligning to TRBD1. CDR3 length: 16 amino acids. Germline loops: CDR1 SNHLY, CDR2 FYNNEI. V shed 5 bases and J 9 bases; nucleotides not matched to a gene: 11. The CDR3 loop is CASSPLRTGDGSPLHF. The CDR3 coding sequence is TGTGCCAGCAGTCCACTAAGGACAGGGGACGGTTCACCCCTCCACTTT. Together with reference TRBV2 and TRBJ1-6, the CDR3 gives the full variable domain: EPEVTQTPSHQVTQMGQEVILRCVPISNHLYFYWYRQILGQKVEFLVSFYNNEISEKSEIFDDQFSVERPDGSNFTLKIRSTKLEDSAMYFCASSPLRTGDGSPLHFGNGTRLTVT.

The chain recombines TRBV6-5 with TRBJ2-7; 8 bases are a match to TRBD1. CDR1 is MNHEY, CDR2 SVGAGI, per germline. The CDR3 loop spans 14 amino acids. V gave up 7 bases and J gave up 1 base; unmatched junction bases: 6. The CDR3 reads CASITGTGSYEQYF. CDR3 coding DNA: TGTGCCAGCATCACCGGGACAGGTTCCTACGAGCAGTACTTC.

J is TRBJ2-3 and V is TRBV6-6, with unresolved D. Germline values: CDR1 MNHNY, CDR2 SVGAGI (reference sequence). Trimming shortened V by 4 bases and J by 6 bases, and 11 bases separated the two germline ends. The CDR3 has 13 amino acids. The CDR3 DNA follows: TGTGCCAGCAGTTCCCTCCTCGGGGATACGCAGTATTTT. Encoded protein: CASSSLLGDTQYF.

The chain links TRBV25-1 to TRBJ1-2; perhaps TRBD1 as D (6 bases). From germline, CDR1 is MGHDK and CDR2 SYGVNS. Trimming cost V 6 bases and J 4 bases, with 12 bases left between them. The CDR3 has 13 amino acids. The CDR3 DNA reads as TGTGCCAGCAGGGATGACAGGTCCTATGGCTACACCTTC. Its protein is CASRDDRSYGYTF.

V is TRBV12-3 or TRBV12-4 and J is TRBJ2-1, with D possibly TRBD2 on 6 matching bases. CDR3 length: 12 residues. The ends were cut back, 6 bases at V and 9 bases at J, with 12 bases in the middle. The CDR3: CASSIGGFEQFF. The CDR3 bases are TGTGCCAGCAGCATCGGGGGTTTTGAGCAGTTCTTC.

The chain has TRBV19 and TRBJ2-1; 14 nucleotides align to TRBD2. Trimming took 5 bases from V and 2 from J; bases not matched to a gene: 5. Germline V CDR1 and CDR2: LNHDA, SQIVND (reference sequence). This CDR3 has 17 residues. The CDR3 DNA follows: TGTGCCAGTAGTTTTCGGACTAGCGGGAGGACCTACAATGAGCAGTTCTTC. This translates into CASSFRTSGRTYNEQFF.

This clone came up once. The chain employs TRBV5-4 and TRBJ2-1; 7 bases line up with TRBD2. Germline lookup yields CDR1 SGHNT and CDR2 YYREEE (reference sequence). CDR3 length equals 16 residues. V dropped 0 bases and J dropped 2; count of bases not matched to a gene: 5. The CDR3 loop reads CASSLEAGPAYNEQFF. The CDR3, as DNA: TGTGCCAGCAGCTTGGAAGCGGGACCAGCCTACAATGAGCAGTTCTTC.

Comment on this clone: The junction departs from the called germline gene at one end, perhaps through a read error. The genes are TRBV7-7 and TRBJ2-1; TRBD2 matches 11 bases. The CDR3 is 15 amino acids. Germline values: CDR1 SSHAT, CDR2 FNYEAQ (reference sequence). For the CDR3, the DNA is TGTGCTAGCAGCCTAGCGGGAGGAACCTACAATGAGCAGTTCTTC. Translating it yields CASSLAGGTYNEQFF. The variable domain in full, completed from reference TRBV7-7 and TRBJ2-1, reads GAGVSQSPRYKVTKRGQDVTLRCDPISSHATLYWYQQALGQGPEFLTYFNYEAQPDKSGLPSDRFSAERPEGSISTLTIQRTEQRDSAMYRCASSLAGGTYNEQFFGPGTRLTVL.

The rearrangement uses TRBV5-4 and TRBJ2-2; TRBD2 aligns across 10 bases. Germline lookup yields CDR1 SGHNT and CDR2 YYREEE (reference sequence). The V segment lost 6 bases and the J segment 4 bases; nucleotides outside the gene matches: 6. This CDR3 is built from 15 residues. The CDR3 DNA follows: TGTGCCAGCACGAGCGGGAGGGAACCCACCGGGGAGCTGTTTTTT. Its translation is CASTSGREPTGELFF.

V and J are TRBV18 and TRBJ1-4, with a weak D call TRBD1 (6 bases). The length of the CDR3 is 15 residues. Germline values: CDR1 KGHSH, CDR2 LQKENI. V lost 3 bases and J 8 bases, leaving 16 bases between the germline ends. The DNA of the CDR3 is TGTGCCAGCTCACCTAACCAGGGGAGAGGGGAAAAACTGTTTTTT. The encoded protein is CASSPNQGRGEKLFF.

The CDR3 nucleotides are TGCGCCAGCAGCTCGGGACAGGGTGGCTACGAGCAGTACTTC. Translation gives CASSSGQGGYEQYF. The chain uses TRBV5-1 and TRBJ2-7; 9 nucleotides match TRBD1. Germline-derived CDR1 and CDR2 are SGHRS and YFSETQ. Trimming at V came to 3 bases and at J to 3 bases, leaving 4 bases not matched to a gene. The CDR3 length is 14 residues.

This chain uses TRBV28 with TRBJ1-2; 8 bases agree with TRBD1. Germline V gene sequence: CDR1 MDHEN, CDR2 SYDVKM. The V segment lost 3 bases and the J segment 0 bases; nucleotides outside the gene matches: 6. The length of the CDR3 is 16 residues. The DNA of the CDR3 is TGTGCCAGCAGTTTCCCGACAGGGGAGGCTAACTATGGCTACACCTTC. Translating it yields CASSFPTGEANYGYTF.

The chain carries TRBV5-4 and TRBJ2-1; D possibly corresponds to TRBD1 (5 bases). Trimming removed 2 bases from V and 2 bases from J, with 11 bases in between. The CDR3 length is 15 residues. In germline, CDR1 is SGHNT, CDR2 YYREEE (reference sequence). CDR3 residues: CASSFDRGTYNEQFF. The DNA for the CDR3 is TGTGCCAGCAGCTTCGACAGAGGAACCTACAATGAGCAGTTCTTC.

The chain uses TRBV27 and TRBJ2-7, with 9 bases identical to TRBD1. There are 15 residues in the CDR3. Per the germline V gene, CDR1 is MNHEY and CDR2 is SMNVEV (reference sequence). Trimming removed 8 bases from V and 5 bases from J; junction bases left unmatched: 13. The CDR3 DNA is TGTGCCAGCCCAATCCGGGACAGGGAGTACGACGAGCAGTACTTC. The encoded protein is CASPIRDREYDEQYF.

CDR3 sequence reads: CASRGRQGAFTEAFF. For the CDR3, the DNA is TGTGCCAGCAGGGGGAGACAGGGGGCCTTCACTGAAGCTTTCTTT. V is TRBV28 and J is TRBJ1-1; 10 positions match TRBD1. The V and J ends lost 6 bases and 4 bases, in that order; junction bases with no gene match: 8. The CDR3 is 15 residues long. Germline V CDR1 and CDR2: MDHEN, SYDVKM.

The J gene is TRBJ2-2, the V gene TRBV9; TRBD1 matches 10 bases. Trimming cost V 4 bases and J 7 bases; bases outside gene matches: 7. This CDR3 spans 15 amino acids. The germline gives CDR1 SGDLS, CDR2 YYNGEE. The CDR3 reads CASSFRQGAGGELFF. The CDR3 DNA sequence: TGTGCCAGCAGCTTCAGACAGGGGGCCGGCGGGGAGCTGTTTTTT.

This clone appeared once. This chain connects TRBV6-5 to TRBJ1-2, with D uncertain. Germline V gene lookup returns CDR1 MNHEY and CDR2 SVGAGI. With 2 bases removed from V and 3 bases from J, the gap between germline ends came to 7 bases. The CDR3 covers 13 residues. CDR3 loop: CASSYAGYYGYTF. CDR3 in DNA: TGTGCCAGCAGTTACGCGGGTTACTATGGCTACACCTTC.

CDR3 amino acids: CASSYSAGVQPQHF. The CDR3 nucleotides are TGTGCCAGCAGTTACTCGGCAGGGGTTCAGCCCCAGCATTTT. The chain employs TRBV6-6 and TRBJ1-5, with D possibly TRBD1 on 6 matching bases. The CDR3 consists of 14 residues. In germline, CDR1 is MNHNY, CDR2 SVGAGI (reference sequence). The V and J ends lost 0 bases and 6 bases respectively, with 9 bases between them.

The rearrangement links TRBV4-1 to TRBJ2-2, with D tentatively TRBD2 (6 bases). Trimming took off 4 bases at V and 6 bases at J, with 15 bases between the two ends. From germline, CDR1 is MGHRA and CDR2 YSYEKL. The CDR3 consists of 15 residues. This CDR3 reads CASSREDSFPGELFF. CDR3 sequence (DNA): TGCGCCAGCAGCCGGGAGGATAGTTTTCCCGGGGAGCTGTTTTTT.

J is TRBJ2-1 and V is TRBV24-1, with TRBD1 matching 9 bases. The germline V gene encodes CDR1 KGHDR and CDR2 SFDVKD. Unmatched junction bases numbered 3, after V lost 1 base and J lost 6 bases. CDR3 length: 15 amino acids. CDR3 DNA sequence: TGTGCCACCAGTGATTTTGGACAGGGGATCAATGAGCAGTTCTTC. Residues: CATSDFGQGINEQFF.

This chain links TRBV4-1 with TRBJ1-1; D is unresolved. From germline, CDR1 is MGHRA and CDR2 YSYEKL. The V end was cut by 1 base, the J end by 11 bases, with 17 bases between. This CDR3 comprises 14 residues. The DNA of the CDR3 is TGCGCCAGCAGCCAAGGTCAAAGCGGGCGTGGGGCTTTCTTT. It translates to CASSQGQSGRGAFF.

The gene calls are TRBV5-1 and TRBJ1-5; 9 nucleotides agree with TRBD1. V dropped 4 bases and J dropped 7; count of bases not matched to a gene: 6. This CDR3 contains 14 residues. Per the germline V gene, CDR1 is SGHRS and CDR2 is YFSETQ. CDR3 protein: CASSPGTGNQPQHF. Here the CDR3 DNA reads TGCGCCAGCAGCCCCGGGACAGGGAACCAGCCCCAGCATTTT.